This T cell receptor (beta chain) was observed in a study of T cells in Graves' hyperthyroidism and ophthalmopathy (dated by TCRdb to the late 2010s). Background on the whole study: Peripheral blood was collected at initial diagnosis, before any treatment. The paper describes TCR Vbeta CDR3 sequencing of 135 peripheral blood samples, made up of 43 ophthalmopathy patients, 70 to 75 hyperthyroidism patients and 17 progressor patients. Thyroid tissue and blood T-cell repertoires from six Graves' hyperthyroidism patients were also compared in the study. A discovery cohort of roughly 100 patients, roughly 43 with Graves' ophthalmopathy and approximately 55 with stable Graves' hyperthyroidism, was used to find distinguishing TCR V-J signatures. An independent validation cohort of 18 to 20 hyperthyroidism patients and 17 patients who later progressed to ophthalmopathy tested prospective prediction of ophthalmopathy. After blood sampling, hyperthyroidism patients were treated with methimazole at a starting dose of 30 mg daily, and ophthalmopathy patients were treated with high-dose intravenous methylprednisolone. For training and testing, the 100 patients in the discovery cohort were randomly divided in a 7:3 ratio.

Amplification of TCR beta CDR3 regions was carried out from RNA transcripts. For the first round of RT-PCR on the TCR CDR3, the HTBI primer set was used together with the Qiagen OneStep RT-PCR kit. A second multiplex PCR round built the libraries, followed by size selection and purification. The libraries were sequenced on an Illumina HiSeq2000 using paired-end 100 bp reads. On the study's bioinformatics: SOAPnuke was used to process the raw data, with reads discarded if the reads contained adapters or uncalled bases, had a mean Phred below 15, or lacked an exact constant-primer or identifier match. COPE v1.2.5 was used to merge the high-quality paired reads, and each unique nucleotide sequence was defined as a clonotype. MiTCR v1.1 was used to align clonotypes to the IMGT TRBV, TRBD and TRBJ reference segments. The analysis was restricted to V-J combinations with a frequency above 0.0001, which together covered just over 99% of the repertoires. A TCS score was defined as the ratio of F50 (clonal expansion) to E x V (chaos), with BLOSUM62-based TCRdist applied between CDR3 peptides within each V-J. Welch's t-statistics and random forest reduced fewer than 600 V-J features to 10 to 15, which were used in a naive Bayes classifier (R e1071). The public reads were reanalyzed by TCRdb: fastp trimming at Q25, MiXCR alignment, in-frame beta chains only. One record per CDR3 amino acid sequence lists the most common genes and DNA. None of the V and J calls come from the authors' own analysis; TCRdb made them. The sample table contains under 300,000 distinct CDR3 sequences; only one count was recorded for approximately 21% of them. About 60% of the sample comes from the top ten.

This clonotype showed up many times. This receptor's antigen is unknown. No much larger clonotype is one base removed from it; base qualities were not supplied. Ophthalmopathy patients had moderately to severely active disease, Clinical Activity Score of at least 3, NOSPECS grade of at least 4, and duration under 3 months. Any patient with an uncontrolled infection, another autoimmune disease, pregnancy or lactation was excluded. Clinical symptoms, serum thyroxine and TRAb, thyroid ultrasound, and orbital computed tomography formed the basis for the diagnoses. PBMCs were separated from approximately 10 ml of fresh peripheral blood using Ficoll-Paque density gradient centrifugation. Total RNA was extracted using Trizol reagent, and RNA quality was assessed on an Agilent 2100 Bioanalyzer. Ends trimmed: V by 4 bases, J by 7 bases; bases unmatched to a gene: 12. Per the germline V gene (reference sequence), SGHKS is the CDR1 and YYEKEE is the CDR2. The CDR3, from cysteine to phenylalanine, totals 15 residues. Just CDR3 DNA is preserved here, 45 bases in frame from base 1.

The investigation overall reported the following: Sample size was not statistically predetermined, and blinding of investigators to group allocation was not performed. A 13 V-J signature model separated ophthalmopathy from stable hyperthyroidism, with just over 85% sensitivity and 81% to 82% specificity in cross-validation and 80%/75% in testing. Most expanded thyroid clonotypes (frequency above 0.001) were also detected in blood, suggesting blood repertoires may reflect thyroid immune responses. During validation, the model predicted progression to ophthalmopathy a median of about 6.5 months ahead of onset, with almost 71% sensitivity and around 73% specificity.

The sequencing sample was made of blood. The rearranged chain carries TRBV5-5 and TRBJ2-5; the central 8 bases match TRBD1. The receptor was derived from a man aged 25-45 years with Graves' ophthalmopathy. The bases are TGTGCCAGCAGCCGCACGCCAGACAGGGGCGGGACCCAGTACTTC. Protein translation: CASSRTPDRGGTQYF.